The clone carrying this T cell receptor beta chain has only a few counts. Its specificity is not known. This entry comes from a study of siplizumab effects on memory and regulatory T cells. Study overall: The mixed lymphocyte reactions, run in pairs, contained siplizumab at roughly 0.92 ug/mL or no drug.

Overall study results and limits: The naive T cell population seemed more diverse than memory cells and seemed a major contributor to the alloresponse. Treatment with siplizumab left mappable alloreactive CD4+ clones averaging approximately 69% Treg-derived, compared with 25% to 30% in controls. Fewer alloreactive sequences mapped to unstimulated CD4+ memory cells under siplizumab.

The authors kept the mixed lymphocyte reaction cells in coculture at 37°C for about 6 days. Using immunoSEQ multiplex PCR, the repertoire was profiled, and TCRdb retains in-frame clones only, with some absent. The data hold approximately 16,000 clones, with approximately 45% observed a single time. In germline, CDR1 is MDHEN, CDR2 SYDVKM. The CDR3 has 17 amino acids. Trimming stripped 1 base from V and 0 bases from J, with 13 bases between. The chain links TRBV28 to TRBJ1-5; D gene uncertain. Input material: CFSE-low (dividing) CD4+ T cells sorted from an allogeneic mixed lymphocyte reaction. The source is a human donor in good health; the cells came from an allogeneic mixed lymphocyte reaction. Some clones in this sample may be carry-over from other donors' samples. The DNA for the CDR3 is TGTGCCAGCAGTTTATCACCCGTCTTCGCTAGCAATCAGCCCCAGCATTTT. Protein sequence: CASSLSPVFASNQPQHF.